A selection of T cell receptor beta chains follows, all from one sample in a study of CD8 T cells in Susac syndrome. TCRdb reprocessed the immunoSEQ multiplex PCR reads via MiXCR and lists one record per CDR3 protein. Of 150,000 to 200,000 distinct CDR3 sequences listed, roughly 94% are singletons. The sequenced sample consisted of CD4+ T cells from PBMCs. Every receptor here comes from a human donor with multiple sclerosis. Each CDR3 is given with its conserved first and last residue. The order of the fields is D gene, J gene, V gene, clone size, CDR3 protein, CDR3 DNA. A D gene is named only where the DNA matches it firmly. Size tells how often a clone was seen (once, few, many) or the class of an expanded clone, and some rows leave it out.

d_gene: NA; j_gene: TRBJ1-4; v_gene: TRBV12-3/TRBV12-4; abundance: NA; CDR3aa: CASTLGGLREKLFF; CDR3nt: TGTGCCAGCACCTTGGGGGGGCTGCGGGAAAAACTGTTTTTT
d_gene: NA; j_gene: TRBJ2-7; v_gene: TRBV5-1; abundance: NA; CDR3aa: CASSLLPGLTYEQYF; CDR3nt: TGCGCCAGCAGCTTGCTCCCGGGGCTAACCTACGAGCAGTACTTC
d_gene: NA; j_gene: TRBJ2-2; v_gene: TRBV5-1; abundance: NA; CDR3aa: CASSWGQSGTGELFF; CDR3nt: TGCGCCAGCAGCTGGGGGCAATCAGGGACCGGGGAGCTGTTTTTT
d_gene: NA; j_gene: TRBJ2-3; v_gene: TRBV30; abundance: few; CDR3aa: CAWSQDSTDTQYF; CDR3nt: TGTGCCTGGAGTCAGGACAGCACAGATACGCAGTATTTT
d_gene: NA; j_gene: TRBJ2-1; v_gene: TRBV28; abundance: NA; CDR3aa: CASSLQTNEQFF; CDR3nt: TGTGCCAGCAGTTTACAGACCAATGAGCAGTTCTTC
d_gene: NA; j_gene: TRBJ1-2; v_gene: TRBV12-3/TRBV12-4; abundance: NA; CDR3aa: CASSTATAQAGGYTF; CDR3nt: TGTGCCAGCAGTACGGCGACAGCCCAGGCTGGTGGCTACACCTTC
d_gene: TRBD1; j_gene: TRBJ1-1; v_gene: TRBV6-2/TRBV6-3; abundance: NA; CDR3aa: CASSYPPTGENTEAFF; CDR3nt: TGTGCCAGCAGTTACCCCCCGACAGGGGAGAACACTGAAGCTTTCTTT
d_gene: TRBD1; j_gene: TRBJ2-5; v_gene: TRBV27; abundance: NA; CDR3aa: CASRSVGGIEETQYF; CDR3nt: TGTGCCAGCAGATCTGTAGGGGGCATCGAAGAGACCCAGTACTTC
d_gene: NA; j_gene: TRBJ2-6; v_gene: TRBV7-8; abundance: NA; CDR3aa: CASGLRELVSGANVLTF; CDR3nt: TGTGCCAGCGGGCTTCGGGAGTTAGTTTCTGGGGCCAACGTCCTGACTTTC
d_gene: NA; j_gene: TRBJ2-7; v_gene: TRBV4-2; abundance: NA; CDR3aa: CASSPTEGYEQYF; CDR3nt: TGTGCCAGCAGCCCCACCGAGGGCTACGAGCAGTACTTC
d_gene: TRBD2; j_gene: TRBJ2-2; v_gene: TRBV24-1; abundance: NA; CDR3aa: CATSDAGGAGRNTGELFF; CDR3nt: TGTGCCACCAGTGATGCCGGGGGGGCGGGGAGAAACACCGGGGAGCTGTTTTTT
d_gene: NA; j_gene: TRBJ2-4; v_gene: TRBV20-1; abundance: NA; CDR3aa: CSATRQGGIQYF; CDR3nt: TGCAGTGCGACGCGCCAGGGGGGCATTCAGTACTTC
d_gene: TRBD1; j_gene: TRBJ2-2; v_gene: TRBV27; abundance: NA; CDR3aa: CASRATGTGNTGELFF; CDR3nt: TGTGCCAGCAGGGCCACCGGGACAGGGAACACCGGGGAGCTGTTTTTT
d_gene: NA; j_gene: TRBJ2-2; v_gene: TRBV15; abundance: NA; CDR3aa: CATSNTGELFF; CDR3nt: TGTGCCACCAGCAACACCGGGGAGCTGTTTTTT
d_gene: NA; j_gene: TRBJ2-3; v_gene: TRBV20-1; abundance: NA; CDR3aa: CSANGGRADTQYF; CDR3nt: TGCAGTGCTAACGGGGGTCGTGCAGATACGCAGTATTTT
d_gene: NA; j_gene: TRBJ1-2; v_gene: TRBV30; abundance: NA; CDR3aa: CAWSAITGWDGYTF; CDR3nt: TGTGCCTGGAGCGCAATAACAGGGTGGGATGGCTACACCTTC
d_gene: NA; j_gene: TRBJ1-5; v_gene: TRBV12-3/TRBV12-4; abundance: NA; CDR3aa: CASSSGRAQPQHF; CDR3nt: TGTGCCAGCAGCTCTGGCAGGGCCCAGCCCCAGCATTTT
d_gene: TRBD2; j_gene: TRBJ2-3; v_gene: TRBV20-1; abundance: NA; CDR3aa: CSARERGGMSTGTDTQYF; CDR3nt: TGCAGTGCTAGAGAACGGGGAGGGATGTCGACGGGCACAGATACGCAGTATTTT
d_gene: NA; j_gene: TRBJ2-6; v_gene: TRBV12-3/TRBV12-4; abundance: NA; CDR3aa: CASSLGAGANVLTF; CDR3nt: TGTGCCAGCAGTTTGGGGGCTGGGGCCAACGTCCTGACTTTC
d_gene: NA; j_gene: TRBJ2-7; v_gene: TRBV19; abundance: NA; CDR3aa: CASRSAGAATYEQYF; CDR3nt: TGTGCCAGTAGATCCGCGGGGGCGGCGACCTACGAGCAGTACTTC
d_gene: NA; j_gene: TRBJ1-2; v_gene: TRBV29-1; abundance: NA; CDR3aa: CSTNNVRHNGYTF; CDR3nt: TGCAGCACTAACAACGTCCGACACAATGGCTACACCTTC
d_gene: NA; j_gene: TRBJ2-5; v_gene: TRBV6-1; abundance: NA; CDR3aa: CASSAGLAVGETQYF; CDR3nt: TGTGCCAGCAGCGCTGGGCTTGCGGTGGGGGAGACCCAGTACTTC
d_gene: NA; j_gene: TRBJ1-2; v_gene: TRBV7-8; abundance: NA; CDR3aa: CASSFSGSLYGYTF; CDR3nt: TGTGCCAGCAGCTTTTCAGGTTCCCTCTATGGCTACACCTTC